This TCR beta chain was observed in a study of T cells in Graves' hyperthyroidism and ophthalmopathy (dated by TCRdb to the late 2010s). General notes on the study: Peripheral blood samples were taken at the time of initial diagnosis, prior to any treatment. Following sampling, methimazole starting at 30 mg daily was given to hyperthyroidism patients, and high-dose intravenous methylprednisolone was given to ophthalmopathy patients. The paper describes TCR Vbeta CDR3 sequencing of 130 to 150 peripheral blood samples, made up of about 41 ophthalmopathy patients, over 70 hyperthyroidism patients and 17 progressor patients. Prospective prediction of ophthalmopathy was tested in an independent validation cohort consisting of 18 to 20 hyperthyroidism patients and 15 or so patients who later progressed to ophthalmopathy. The 75 to 100 discovery patients were randomly divided into training and test sets at a 7:3 ratio. The study also compared thyroid tissue and blood T-cell repertoires from 6 or 7 Graves' hyperthyroidism patients. TCR V-J signatures able to tell the groups apart were searched for in a discovery cohort of some 97 patients, of whom more than 40 had Graves' ophthalmopathy and roughly 58 had stable Graves' hyperthyroidism. Beyond this particular receptor, the publication reports: In cross-validation, a model built on a 13 V-J signature told ophthalmopathy apart from stable hyperthyroidism with approximately 90% sensitivity and about 81% specificity, and in testing the same model reached 80%/75%. Most expanded thyroid clonotypes (frequency above 0.001) were also detected in blood, a finding suggesting that blood repertoires may reflect thyroid immune responses. In validation, the model predicted progression to ophthalmopathy a median of about 6.8 months before onset, with roughly 70% sensitivity and nearly 75% specificity. No statistical method was used to set the sample size in advance, and investigators knew the group allocation.

Moderately to severely active disease, a Clinical Activity Score of at least 3, a NOSPECS grade of at least 4, and a duration under 3 months were present in ophthalmopathy patients. Exclusion was applied to patients with uncontrolled infections, other autoimmune diseases, pregnancy or lactation. Diagnoses relied on clinical symptoms, serum thyroxine and TRAb, thyroid ultrasound and orbital computed tomography. PBMCs were isolated from more than 9 ml of fresh peripheral blood by Ficoll-Paque density gradient centrifugation. Total RNA was extracted with Trizol reagent, and quality was checked on an Agilent 2100 Bioanalyzer. The TCR beta CDR3 regions were amplified from RNA transcripts. The TCR CDR3 was subjected to a first round of RT-PCR using the HTBI primer set and the Qiagen OneStep RT-PCR kit. Libraries were constructed in a second round of multiplex PCR, after which size selection and purification were carried out. Libraries were sequenced paired-end with 100 bp reads on an Illumina HiSeq2000. As for the authors' bioinformatics: SOAPnuke was used to process the raw data, throwing out any read that contained adapters or uncalled bases, had a mean Phred below 15, or lacked an exact constant-primer or identifier match. High-quality paired reads were merged using COPE v1.2.5, and each unique nucleotide sequence was defined as a clonotype. MiTCR v1.1 was used to align clonotypes to the IMGT TRBV, TRBD and TRBJ reference segments. Analysis was restricted to V-J combinations with a frequency above 0.0001, which covered 99% to 99.2% of repertoires. A TCS score was defined as the ratio between F50 (clonal expansion) and ExV (chaos), using BLOSUM62-based TCRdist between CDR3 peptides within each V-J. Welch's t-statistics and random forest reduced roughly 540 V-J features to around 14, which were used in a naive Bayes classifier (R e1071). TCRdb ran its own pipeline on the public reads, namely fastp trimming at Q25 and MiXCR clone calling, and kept in-frame beta chains. Each record represents a unique CDR3 protein, reported with the most common genes and DNA among its rows. These V and J calls are TCRdb output, not the study's own analysis. The sample table records 530,000 or so distinct CDR3 sequences; around a quarter of these occur just once. Clones ranked in the top ten supply 10% to 12% of the sample.

This clonotype has a handful of counts. The antigen it recognizes is unknown. Nothing much larger sits one base from this clone, and base qualities are not available. The TCR was taken from a woman aged 25 to 39 with Graves' ophthalmopathy. Material for sequencing was blood.

The DNA reads TGTGCCAGCAGCTCTTCTCTAGCGGGGGGAGCCTACGAGCAGTACTTC. The encoded protein is CASSSSLAGGAYEQYF. This chain joins TRBV9 to TRBJ2-7; 11 nucleotides in the junction match TRBD2. The germline V gene supplies CDR1 SGDLS and CDR2 YYNGEE. From the cysteine through the phenylalanine, the CDR3 covers 16 amino acids. CDR3 DNA is the only sequence kept; it has 48 bases, read in frame from the first base. Trimming accounts for 4 bases at V and 2 bases at J, while the number of junction bases matched to no gene is 8.